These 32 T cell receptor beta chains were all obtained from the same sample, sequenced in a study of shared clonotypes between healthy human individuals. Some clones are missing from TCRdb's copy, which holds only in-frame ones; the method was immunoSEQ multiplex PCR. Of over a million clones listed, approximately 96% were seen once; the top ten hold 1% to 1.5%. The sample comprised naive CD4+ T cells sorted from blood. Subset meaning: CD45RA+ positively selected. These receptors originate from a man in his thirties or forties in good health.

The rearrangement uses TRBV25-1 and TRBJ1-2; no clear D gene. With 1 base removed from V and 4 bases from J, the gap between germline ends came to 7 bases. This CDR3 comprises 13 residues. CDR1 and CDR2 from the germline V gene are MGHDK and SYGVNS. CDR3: CASSESGVYGYTF. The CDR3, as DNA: TGTGCCAGCAGTGAATCCGGGGTCTATGGCTACACCTTC.

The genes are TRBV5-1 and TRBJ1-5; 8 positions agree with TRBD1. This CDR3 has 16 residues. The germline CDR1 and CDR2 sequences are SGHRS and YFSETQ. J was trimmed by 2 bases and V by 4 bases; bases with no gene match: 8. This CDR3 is CASSTGQGRRNQPQHF. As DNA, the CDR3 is TGCGCCAGCAGCACCGGACAGGGACGGCGCAATCAGCCCCAGCATTTT. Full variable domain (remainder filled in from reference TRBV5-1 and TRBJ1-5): KAGVTQTPRYLIKTRGQQVTLSCSPISGHRSVSWYQQTPGQGLQFLFEYFSETQRNKGNFPGRFSGRQFSNSRSEMNVSTLELGDSALYLCASSTGQGRRNQPQHFGDGTRLSIL.

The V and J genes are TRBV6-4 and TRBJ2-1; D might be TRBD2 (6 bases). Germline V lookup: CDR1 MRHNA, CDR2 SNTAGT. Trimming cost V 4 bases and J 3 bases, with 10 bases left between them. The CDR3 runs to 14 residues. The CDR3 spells CASSVGEDYNEQFF. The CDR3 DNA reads TGTGCCAGCAGTGTTGGGGAGGACTACAATGAGCAGTTCTTC.

In DNA form, the CDR3 reads TGTGCCAGCAGTTTCGCGGGACAGGGGAATGAGCAGTTCTTC. It encodes CASSFAGQGNEQFF. The chain carries TRBV27 and TRBJ2-1; the match to TRBD1 covers 10 bases. Germline assignment: CDR1 MNHEY and CDR2 SMNVEV (reference sequence). Losses at the gene ends were 3 bases for V and 7 bases for J; bases not matched to a gene: 3. This CDR3 comprises 14 residues.

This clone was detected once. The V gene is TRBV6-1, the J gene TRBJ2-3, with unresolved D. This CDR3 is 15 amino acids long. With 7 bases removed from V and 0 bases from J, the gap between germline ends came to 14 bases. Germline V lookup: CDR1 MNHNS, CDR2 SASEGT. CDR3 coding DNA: TGTGCCAGCATGGCGTGGGATGCTAGCACAGATACGCAGTATTTT. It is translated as CASMAWDASTDTQYF.

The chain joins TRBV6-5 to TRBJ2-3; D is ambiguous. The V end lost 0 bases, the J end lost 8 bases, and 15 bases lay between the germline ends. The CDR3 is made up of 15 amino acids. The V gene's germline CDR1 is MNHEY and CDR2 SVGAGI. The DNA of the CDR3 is TGTGCCAGCAGTTACTCGCCTCTACGGCTAGGTACGCAGTATTTT. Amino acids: CASSYSPLRLGTQYF.

CDR3 DNA sequence: TGTGCCAGCAGTTTATTAGGCCCAGAGACCCAGTACTTC. It specifies CASSLLGPETQYF. V is TRBV27 and J is TRBJ2-5; D is unresolved. From germline, CDR1 is MNHEY and CDR2 SMNVEV (reference sequence). There are 13 residues in the CDR3. Trimming shortened V by 1 base and J by 4 bases, and 7 bases separated the two germline ends.

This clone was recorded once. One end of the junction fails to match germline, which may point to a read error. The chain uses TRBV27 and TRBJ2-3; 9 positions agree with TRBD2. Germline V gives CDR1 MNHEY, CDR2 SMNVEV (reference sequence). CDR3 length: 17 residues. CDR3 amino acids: CASSLIGAGGRLDTQYF. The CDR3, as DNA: TGTGCCAGCAGTTTGATCGGAGCGGGAGGAAGGTTGGATACCCAGTATTTT.

As DNA, the CDR3 is TGTGCCAGCAGTTTTGCCAGCGGTGCTAGCACAGATACGCAGTATTTT. It codes for CASSFASGASTDTQYF. V is TRBV27 and J is TRBJ2-3, with D possibly matching TRBD2 (5 bases). The CDR3 has 16 residues. Trimming stripped 3 bases from V and 0 bases from J, with 13 bases between. The germline V gene has CDR1 MNHEY and CDR2 SMNVEV (reference sequence).

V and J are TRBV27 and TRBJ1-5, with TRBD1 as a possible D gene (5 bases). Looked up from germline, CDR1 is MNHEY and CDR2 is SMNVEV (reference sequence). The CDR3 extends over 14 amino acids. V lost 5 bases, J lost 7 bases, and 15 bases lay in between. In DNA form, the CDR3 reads TGTGCCAGCAGTCTAGTCAGGGTAGAACAGCCCCAGCATTTT. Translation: CASSLVRVEQPQHF.

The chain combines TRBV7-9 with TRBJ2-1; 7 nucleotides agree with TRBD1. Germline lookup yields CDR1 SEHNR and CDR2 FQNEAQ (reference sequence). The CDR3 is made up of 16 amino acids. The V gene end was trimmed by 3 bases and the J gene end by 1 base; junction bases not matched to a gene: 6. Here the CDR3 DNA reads TGTGCCAGCAGCTTGTCGACAGGGATTTCCTACAATGAGCAGTTCTTC. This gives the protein CASSLSTGISYNEQFF.

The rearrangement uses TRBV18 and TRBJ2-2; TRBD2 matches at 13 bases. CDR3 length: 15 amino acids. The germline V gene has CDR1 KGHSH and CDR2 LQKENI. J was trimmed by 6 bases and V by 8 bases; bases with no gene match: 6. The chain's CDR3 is CASTSGLAGAGELFF. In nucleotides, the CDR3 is TGTGCCAGCACCTCCGGACTAGCGGGAGCCGGGGAGCTGTTTTTT.

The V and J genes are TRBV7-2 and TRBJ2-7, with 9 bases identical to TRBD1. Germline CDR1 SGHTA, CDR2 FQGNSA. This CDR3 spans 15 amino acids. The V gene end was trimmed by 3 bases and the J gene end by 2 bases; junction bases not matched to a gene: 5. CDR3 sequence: CASSLWDRDPYEQYF. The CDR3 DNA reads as TGTGCCAGCAGCTTGTGGGACAGGGACCCCTACGAGCAGTACTTC.

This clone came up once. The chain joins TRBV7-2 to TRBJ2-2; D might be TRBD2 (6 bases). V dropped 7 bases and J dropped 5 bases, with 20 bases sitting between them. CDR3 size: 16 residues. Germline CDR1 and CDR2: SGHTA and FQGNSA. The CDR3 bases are TGTGCCAGCACCCCCGGGCCTCGGGGGAATACCGGGGAGCTGTTTTTT. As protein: CASTPGPRGNTGELFF.

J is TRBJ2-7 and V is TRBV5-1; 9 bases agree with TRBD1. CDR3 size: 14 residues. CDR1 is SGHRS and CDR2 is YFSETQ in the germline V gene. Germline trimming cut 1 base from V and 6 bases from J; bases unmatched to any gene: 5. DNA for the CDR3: TGCGCCAGCAGCTTGAACAGGGGGCCAAGCGAGCAGTACTTC. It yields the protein CASSLNRGPSEQYF.

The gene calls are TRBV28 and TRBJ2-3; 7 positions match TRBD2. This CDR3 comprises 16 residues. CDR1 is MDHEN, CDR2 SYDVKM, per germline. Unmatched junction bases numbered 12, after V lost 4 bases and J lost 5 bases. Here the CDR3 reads CASSYLTGGKGDTQYF. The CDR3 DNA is TGTGCCAGCAGTTACCTCACCGGGGGGAAAGGAGATACGCAGTATTTT.

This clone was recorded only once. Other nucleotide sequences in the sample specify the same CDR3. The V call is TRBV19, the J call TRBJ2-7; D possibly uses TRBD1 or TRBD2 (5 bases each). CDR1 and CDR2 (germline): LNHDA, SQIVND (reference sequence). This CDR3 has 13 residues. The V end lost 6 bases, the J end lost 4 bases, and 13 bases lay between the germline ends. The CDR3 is CASSRTSGYEQYF. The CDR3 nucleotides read TGTGCCAGTAGCCGGACTTCAGGGTACGAGCAGTACTTC.

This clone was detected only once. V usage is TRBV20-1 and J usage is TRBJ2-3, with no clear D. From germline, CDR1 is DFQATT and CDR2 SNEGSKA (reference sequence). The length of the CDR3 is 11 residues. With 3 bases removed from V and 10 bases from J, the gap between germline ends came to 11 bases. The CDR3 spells CSASLGGSQYF. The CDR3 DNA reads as TGCAGTGCTAGTTTGGGTGGGTCGCAGTATTTT.

The CDR3 coding sequence is TGTGCCAGCAGTCCCGGGGGGTTCGGCAATCAGCCCCAGCATTTT. It codes for CASSPGGFGNQPQHF. The rearrangement joins TRBV2 to TRBJ1-5; the D gene is possibly TRBD1 (5 bases). V was trimmed by 5 bases and J by 2 bases, leaving 13 bases between them. Germline V gene data show CDR1 as SNHLY and CDR2 as FYNNEI. CDR3 length: 15 amino acids.

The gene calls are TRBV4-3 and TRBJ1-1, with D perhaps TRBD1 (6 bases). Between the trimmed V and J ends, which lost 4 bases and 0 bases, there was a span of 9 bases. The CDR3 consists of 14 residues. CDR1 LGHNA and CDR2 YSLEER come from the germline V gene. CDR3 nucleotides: TGCGCCAGCAGCCCGGACAGAATGAACACTGAAGCTTTCTTT. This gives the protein CASSPDRMNTEAFF.

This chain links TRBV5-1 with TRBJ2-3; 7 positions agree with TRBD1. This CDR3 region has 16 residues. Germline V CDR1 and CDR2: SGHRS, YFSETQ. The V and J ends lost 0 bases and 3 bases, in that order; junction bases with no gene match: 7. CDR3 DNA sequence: TGCGCCAGCAGCTTGGACGGGACAGTTGGGACAGATACGCAGTATTTT. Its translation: CASSLDGTVGTDTQYF.

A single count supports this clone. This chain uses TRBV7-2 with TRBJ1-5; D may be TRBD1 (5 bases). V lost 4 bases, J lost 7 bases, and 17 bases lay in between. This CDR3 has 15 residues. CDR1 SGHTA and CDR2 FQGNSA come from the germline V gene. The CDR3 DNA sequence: TGTGCCAGCAGCTACCACGGGGGTAAGGGGCAGCCCCAGCATTTT. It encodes CASSYHGGKGQPQHF.

The CDR3 here is CASSELTGAADTQYF. In nucleotides, the CDR3 is TGTGCCAGCAGTGAACTGACAGGGGCAGCAGATACGCAGTATTTT. This chain uses TRBV6-1 with TRBJ2-3; 8 positions agree with TRBD1. CDR1 MNHNS and CDR2 SASEGT come from the germline V gene. This CDR3 comprises 15 residues. With V trimmed by 2 bases and J by 4 bases, 5 bases remained unmatched.

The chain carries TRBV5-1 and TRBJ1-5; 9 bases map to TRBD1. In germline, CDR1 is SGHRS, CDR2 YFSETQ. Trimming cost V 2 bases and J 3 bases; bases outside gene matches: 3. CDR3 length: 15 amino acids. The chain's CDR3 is CASSLTGGVNQPQHF. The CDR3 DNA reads TGCGCCAGCAGCTTAACAGGGGGCGTCAATCAGCCCCAGCATTTT.

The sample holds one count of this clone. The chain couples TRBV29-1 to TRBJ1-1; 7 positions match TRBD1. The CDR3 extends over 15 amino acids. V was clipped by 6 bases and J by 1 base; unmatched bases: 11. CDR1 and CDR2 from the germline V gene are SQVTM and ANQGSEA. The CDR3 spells CSVEQGRLSNTEAFF. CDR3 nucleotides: TGCAGCGTAGAACAGGGGAGGTTATCGAACACTGAAGCTTTCTTT. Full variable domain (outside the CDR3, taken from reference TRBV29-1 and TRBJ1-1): SAVISQKPSRDICQRGTSLTIQCQVDSQVTMMFWYRQQPGQSLTLIATANQGSEATYESGFVIDKFPISRPNLTFSTLTVSNMSPEDSSIYLCSVEQGRLSNTEAFFGQGTRLTVV.

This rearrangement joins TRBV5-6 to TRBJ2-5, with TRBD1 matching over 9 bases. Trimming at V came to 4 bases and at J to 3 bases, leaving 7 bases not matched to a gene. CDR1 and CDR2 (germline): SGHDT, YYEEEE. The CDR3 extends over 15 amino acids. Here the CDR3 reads CASSRAGQGEETQYF. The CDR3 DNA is TGTGCCAGCAGCCGGGCGGGACAGGGCGAAGAGACCCAGTACTTC.

CDR3 sequence: CASSDRTGVKGTQYF. In nucleotides, the CDR3 is TGTGCCAGCAGTGACCGAACAGGGGTAAAGGGGACCCAGTACTTC. This chain connects TRBV6-1 to TRBJ2-5, with TRBD1 identical over 7 bases. V was clipped by 3 bases and J by 7 bases; unmatched bases: 11. The CDR3 length is 15 residues. The germline CDR1 and CDR2 sequences are MNHNS and SASEGT.

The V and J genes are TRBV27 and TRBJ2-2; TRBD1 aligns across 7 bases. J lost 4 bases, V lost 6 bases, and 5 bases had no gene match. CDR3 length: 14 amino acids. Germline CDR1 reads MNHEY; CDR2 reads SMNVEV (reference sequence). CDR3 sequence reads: CASRPQGSTGELFF. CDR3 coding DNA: TGTGCCAGCAGACCACAGGGGAGCACCGGGGAGCTGTTTTTT.

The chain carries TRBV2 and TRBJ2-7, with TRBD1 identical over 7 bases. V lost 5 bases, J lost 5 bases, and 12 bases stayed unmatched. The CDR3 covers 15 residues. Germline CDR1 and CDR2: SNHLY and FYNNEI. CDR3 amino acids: CASSRQGQGWDEQYF. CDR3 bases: TGTGCCAGCAGTCGACAGGGTCAGGGGTGGGACGAGCAGTACTTC.

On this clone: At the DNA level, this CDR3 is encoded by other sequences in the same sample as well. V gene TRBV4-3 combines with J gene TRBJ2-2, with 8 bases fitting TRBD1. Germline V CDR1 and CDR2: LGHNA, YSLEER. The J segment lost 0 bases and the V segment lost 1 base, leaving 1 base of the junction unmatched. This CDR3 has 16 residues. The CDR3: CASSQGDRPNTGELFF. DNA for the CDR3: TGCGCCAGCAGCCAAGGGGACAGGCCGAACACCGGGGAGCTGTTTTTT.

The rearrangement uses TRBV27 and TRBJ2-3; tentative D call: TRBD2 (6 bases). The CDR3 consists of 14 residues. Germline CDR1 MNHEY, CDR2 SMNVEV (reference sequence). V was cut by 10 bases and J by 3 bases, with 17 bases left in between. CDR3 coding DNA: TGTGCCACCACTAGGGCGGGATTGACAGATACGCAGTATTTT. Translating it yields CATTRAGLTDTQYF.

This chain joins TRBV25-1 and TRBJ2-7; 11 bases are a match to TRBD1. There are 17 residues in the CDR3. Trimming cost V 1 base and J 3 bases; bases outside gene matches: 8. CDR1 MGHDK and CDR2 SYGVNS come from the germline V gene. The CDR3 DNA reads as TGTGCCAGCAGTGAATCACCCTCCGGGACAGGGGGCTACGAGCAGTACTTC. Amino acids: CASSESPSGTGGYEQYF.